This TCR delta chain comes out of a study of gamma-delta chains in newborns, infants, children. TCRdb redid the clone calls on the reads with CATT. The sample holds over 3,500 delta-chain clones; about 38% are singletons and the top ten take approximately 15%. This clone was found a few times. The origin of this receptor is a child who received the measles vaccine. Sequencing used blood.

The CDR3, as DNA: TGTGCTCTTGGGGTCATCCCGCCTTCCCCCTTACTGGGGGCTTTTTACACCGATAAACTCATCTTT. This sequence encodes CALGVIPPSPLLGAFYTDKLIF. V usage is TRDV1 and J usage is TRDJ1, with 8 bases aligning to TRDD3. J gave up 0 bases and V 4 bases, and 25 bases lay outside the gene matches. The CDR3 sequence is 22 residues long. Per germline, CDR1 TSWWSYY and CDR2 QGS.